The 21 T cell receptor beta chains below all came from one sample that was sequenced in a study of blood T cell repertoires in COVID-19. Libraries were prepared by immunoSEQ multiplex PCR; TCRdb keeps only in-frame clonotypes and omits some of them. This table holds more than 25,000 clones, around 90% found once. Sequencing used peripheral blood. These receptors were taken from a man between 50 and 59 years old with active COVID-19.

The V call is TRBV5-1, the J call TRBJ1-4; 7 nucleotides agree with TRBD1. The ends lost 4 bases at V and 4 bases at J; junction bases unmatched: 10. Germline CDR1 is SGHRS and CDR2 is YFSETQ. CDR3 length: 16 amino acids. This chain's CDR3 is CASSQTGTALNEKLFF. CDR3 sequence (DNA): TGCGCCAGCAGCCAAACCGGGACAGCACTTAATGAAAAACTGTTTTTT.

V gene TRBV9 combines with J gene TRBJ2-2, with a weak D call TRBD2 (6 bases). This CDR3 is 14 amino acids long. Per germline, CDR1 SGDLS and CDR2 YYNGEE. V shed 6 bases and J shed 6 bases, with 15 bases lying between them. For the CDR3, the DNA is TGTGCCAGCAAGGGTCTGGGGGAGGCCGGGGAGCTGTTTTTT. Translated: CASKGLGEAGELFF.

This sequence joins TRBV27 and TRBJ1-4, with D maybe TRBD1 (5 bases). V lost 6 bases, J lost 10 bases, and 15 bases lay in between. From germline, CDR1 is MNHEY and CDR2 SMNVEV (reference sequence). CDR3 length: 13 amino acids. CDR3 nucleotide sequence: TGTGCCAGCAGACTGACCGCAGGGCGAAAACTGTTTTTT. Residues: CASRLTAGRKLFF.

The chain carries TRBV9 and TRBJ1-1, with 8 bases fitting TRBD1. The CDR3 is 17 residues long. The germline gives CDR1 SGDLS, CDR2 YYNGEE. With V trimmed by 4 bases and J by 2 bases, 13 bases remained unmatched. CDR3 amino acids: CASSSSRRTGINTEAFF. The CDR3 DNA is TGTGCCAGCAGCTCCAGTAGACGGACAGGGATCAACACTGAAGCTTTCTTT. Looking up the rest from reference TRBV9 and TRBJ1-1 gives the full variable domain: DSGVTQTPKHLITATGQRVTLRCSPRSGDLSVYWYQQSLDQGLQFLIQYYNGEERAKGNILERFSAQQFPDLHSELNLSSLELGDSALYFCASSSSRRTGINTEAFFGQGTRLTVV.

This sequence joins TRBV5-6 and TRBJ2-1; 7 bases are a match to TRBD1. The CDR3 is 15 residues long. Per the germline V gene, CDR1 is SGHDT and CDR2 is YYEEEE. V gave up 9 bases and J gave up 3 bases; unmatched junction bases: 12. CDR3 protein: CATNNRGLYYNEQFF. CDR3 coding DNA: TGTGCCACCAATAACAGGGGCCTCTACTACAATGAGCAGTTCTTC.

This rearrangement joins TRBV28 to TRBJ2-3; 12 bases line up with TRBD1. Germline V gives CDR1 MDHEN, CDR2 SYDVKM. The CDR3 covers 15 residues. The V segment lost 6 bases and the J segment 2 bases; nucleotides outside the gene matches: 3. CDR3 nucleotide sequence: TGTGCCAGCAGCACGGGACAGGGGGCCACAGATACGCAGTATTTT. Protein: CASSTGQGATDTQYF.

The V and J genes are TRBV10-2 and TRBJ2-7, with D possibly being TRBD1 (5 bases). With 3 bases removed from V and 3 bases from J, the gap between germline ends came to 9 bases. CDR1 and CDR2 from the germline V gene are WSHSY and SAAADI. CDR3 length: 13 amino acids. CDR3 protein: CASSENQGYEQYF. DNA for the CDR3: TGCGCCAGCAGTGAAAACCAGGGCTACGAGCAGTACTTC.

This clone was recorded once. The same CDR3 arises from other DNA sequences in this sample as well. CDR3 sequence (DNA): TGTGCCACCAGTGGAGGGGAGACCCAGTACTTC. Encoded protein: CATSGGETQYF. This chain links TRBV24-1 with TRBJ2-5; tentatively, D is TRBD2 (5 bases). CDR3 length: 11 amino acids. Germline V gene lookup returns CDR1 KGHDR and CDR2 SFDVKD. The ends were cut back, 5 bases at V and 5 bases at J, with 5 bases in the middle.

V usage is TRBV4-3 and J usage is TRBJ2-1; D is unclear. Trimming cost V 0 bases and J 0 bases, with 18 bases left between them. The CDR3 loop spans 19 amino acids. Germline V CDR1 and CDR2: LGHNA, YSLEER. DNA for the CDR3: TGCGCCAGCAGCCAAGATTCAGAACCGCGACTTAGCTCCTACAATGAGCAGTTCTTC. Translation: CASSQDSEPRLSSYNEQFF.

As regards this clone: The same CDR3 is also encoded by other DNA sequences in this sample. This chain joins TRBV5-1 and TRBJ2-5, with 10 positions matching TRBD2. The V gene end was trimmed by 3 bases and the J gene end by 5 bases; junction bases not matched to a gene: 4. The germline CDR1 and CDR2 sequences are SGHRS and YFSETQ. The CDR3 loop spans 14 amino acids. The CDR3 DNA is TGCGCCAGCAGCTCGCTAGCGGGGGTTGAGACCCAGTACTTC. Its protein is CASSSLAGVETQYF.

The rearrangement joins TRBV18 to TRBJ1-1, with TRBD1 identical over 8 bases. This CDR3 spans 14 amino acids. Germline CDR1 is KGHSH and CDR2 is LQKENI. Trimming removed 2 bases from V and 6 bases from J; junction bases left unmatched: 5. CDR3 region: CASSPGRTGSEAFF. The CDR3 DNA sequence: TGTGCCAGCTCACCAGGCCGGACAGGGTCTGAAGCTTTCTTT. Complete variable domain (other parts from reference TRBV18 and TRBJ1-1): NAGVMQNPRHLVRRRGQEARLRCSPMKGHSHVYWYRQLPEEGLKFMVYLQKENIIDESGMPKERFSAEFPKEGPSILRIQQVVRGDSAAYFCASSPGRTGSEAFFGQGTRLTVV.

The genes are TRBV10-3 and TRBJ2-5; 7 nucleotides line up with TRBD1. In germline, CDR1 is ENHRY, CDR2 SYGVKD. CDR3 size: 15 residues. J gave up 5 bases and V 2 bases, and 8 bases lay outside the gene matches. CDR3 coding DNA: TGTGCCATCAGTGAGGGACAGGCCAACGGGGAGACCCAGTACTTC. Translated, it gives CAISEGQANGETQYF.

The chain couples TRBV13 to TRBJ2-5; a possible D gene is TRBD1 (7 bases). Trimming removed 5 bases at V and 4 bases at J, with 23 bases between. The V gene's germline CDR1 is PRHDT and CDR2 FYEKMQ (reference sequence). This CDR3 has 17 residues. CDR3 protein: CASSPTRGRGVLETQYF. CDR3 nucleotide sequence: TGTGCCAGCAGCCCGACTAGGGGCAGGGGGGTTCTAGAGACCCAGTACTTC. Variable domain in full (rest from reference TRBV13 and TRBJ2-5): AAGVIQSPRHLIKEKRETATLKCYPIPRHDTVYWYQQGPGQDPQFLISFYEKMQSDKGSIPDRFSAQQFSDYHSELNMSSLELGDSALYFCASSPTRGRGVLETQYFGPGTRLLVL.

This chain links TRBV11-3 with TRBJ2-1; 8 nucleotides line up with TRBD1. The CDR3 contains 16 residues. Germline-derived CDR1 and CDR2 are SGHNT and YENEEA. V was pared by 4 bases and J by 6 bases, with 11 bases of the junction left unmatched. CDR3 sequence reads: CASSWYSGGRGNEQFF. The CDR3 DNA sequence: TGTGCCAGCAGCTGGTATTCAGGGGGCCGGGGCAATGAGCAGTTCTTC. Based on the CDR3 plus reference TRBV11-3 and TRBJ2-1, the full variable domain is EAGVVQSPRYKIIEKKQPVAFWCNPISGHNTLYWYLQNLGQGPELLIRYENEEAVDDSQLPKDRFSAERLKGVDSTLKIQPAELGDSAVYLCASSWYSGGRGNEQFFGPGTRLTVL.

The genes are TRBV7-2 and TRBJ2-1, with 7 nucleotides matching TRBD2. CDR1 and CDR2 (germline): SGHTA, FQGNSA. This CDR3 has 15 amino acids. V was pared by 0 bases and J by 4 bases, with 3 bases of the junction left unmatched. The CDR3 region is CASSLARESYNEQFF. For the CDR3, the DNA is TGTGCCAGCAGCTTAGCGCGGGAGTCGTACAATGAGCAGTTCTTC.

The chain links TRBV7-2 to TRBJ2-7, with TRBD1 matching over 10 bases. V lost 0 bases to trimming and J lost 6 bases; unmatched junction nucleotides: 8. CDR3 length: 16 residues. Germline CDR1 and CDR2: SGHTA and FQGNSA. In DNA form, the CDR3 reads TGTGCCAGCAGCTTAGCCTCCCCAGGACAGGGGGGCGAGCAGTACGTC. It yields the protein CASSLASPGQGGEQYV.

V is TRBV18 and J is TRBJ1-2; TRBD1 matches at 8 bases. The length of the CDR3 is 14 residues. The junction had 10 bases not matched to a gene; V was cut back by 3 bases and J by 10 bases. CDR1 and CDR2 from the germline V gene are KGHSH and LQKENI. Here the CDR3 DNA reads TGTGCCAGCTCACCCCCCGGCAGGGGGCTTTTCTACACCTTC. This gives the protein CASSPPGRGLFYTF.

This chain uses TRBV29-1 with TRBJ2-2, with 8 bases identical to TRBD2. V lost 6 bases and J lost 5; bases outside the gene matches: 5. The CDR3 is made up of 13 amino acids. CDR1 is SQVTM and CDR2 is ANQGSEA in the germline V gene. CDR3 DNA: TGCAGCGTAAGCGGGAGCGAGACCGGGGAGCTGTTTTTT. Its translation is CSVSGSETGELFF.

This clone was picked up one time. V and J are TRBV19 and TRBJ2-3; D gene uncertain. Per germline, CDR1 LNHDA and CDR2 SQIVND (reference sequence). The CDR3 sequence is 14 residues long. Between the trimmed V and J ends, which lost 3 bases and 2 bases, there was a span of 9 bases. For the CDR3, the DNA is TGTGCCAGTAGTATGGTGGGCTACACAGATACGCAGTATTTT. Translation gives CASSMVGYTDTQYF.

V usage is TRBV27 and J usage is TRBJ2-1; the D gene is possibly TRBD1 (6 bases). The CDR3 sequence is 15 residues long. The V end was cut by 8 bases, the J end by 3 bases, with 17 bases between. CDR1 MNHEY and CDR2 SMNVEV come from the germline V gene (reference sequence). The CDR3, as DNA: TGTGCCAGCCGATTTCGAGGGGGAAGCTACAATGAGCAGTTCTTC. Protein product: CASRFRGGSYNEQFF.

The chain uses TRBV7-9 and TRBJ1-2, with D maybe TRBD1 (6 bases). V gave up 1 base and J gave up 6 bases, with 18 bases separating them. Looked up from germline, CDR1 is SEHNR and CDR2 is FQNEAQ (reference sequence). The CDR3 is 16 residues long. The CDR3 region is CASSLGGGDLGNGYTF. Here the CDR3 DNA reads TGTGCCAGCAGCTTAGGAGGGGGGGACCTAGGAAATGGCTACACCTTC.